The clone carrying this T cell receptor (beta chain) showed up just a few times. The antigen remains undetermined. The record originates from a study of T cell responses to AZD1222 COVID-19 vaccine. Study outcomes and limitations: Reportedly, close to half of spike-specific TCRs are directed against unmutated variant regions.

Profiling relied on immunoSEQ multiplex PCR, and the TCRdb table lists in-frame clones only, not all of them. The sample has 160,000 or so clones, 80% to 95% seen once; the top ten hold approximately 4.8%. This sequence was found in an adult in good health. Specimen: peripheral blood, collected on day 0 of AZD1222 vaccination.

Here the CDR3 DNA reads TGTGCCAGCAGCTCCCGGGACTTCTCACTCGAGCAGTACTTC. This encodes CASSSRDFSLEQYF. The chain has TRBV5-4 and TRBJ2-7; a weak D match, TRBD2 (6 bases). Deletions cut 3 bases from V and 6 bases from J, with 16 bases between. Germline V lookup: CDR1 SGHNT, CDR2 YYREEE (reference sequence). The CDR3 has 14 amino acids.